One sample yielded the 30 T cell receptor beta chains listed below, sequenced in a study of shared clonotypes between healthy human individuals. Profiled with immunoSEQ multiplex PCR; TCRdb holds only in-frame clones, not every one. The top ten clones hold 0.36% of a sample with some 2.4 million clones, over 85% of them seen once. Sample: naive CD4+ T cells from PBMCs. The subset: CD45RA+ positively selected. The receptors originated from a man aged 18 to 29 in good health. Some clones in this sample may be carry-over from other donors' samples.

This clone was found once. The V and J genes are TRBV18 and TRBJ1-3, with no clear D. The CDR3 runs to 16 residues. Germline V gene sequence: CDR1 KGHSH, CDR2 LQKENI. The germline V and J ends were trimmed by 0 bases and 0 bases, with 9 bases remaining between them. DNA for the CDR3: TGTGCCAGCTCACCACCTGGTAGGGACTCTGGAAACACCATATATTTT. Residues: CASSPPGRDSGNTIYF.

V and J are TRBV29-1 and TRBJ1-1; a weak D match, TRBD1 (5 bases). V was pared by 2 bases and J by 1 base, with 8 bases between. The CDR3 totals 13 residues. Germline V gene lookup returns CDR1 SQVTM and CDR2 ANQGSEA. The chain's CDR3 is CSVEWGSNTEAFF. The CDR3 bases are TGCAGCGTTGAATGGGGCTCGAACACTGAAGCTTTCTTT.

This clone was detected once. This CDR3 reads CASSLGQGADEQFF. CDR3 DNA sequence: TGTGCCAGCAGCCTGGGACAGGGGGCCGATGAGCAGTTCTTC. The chain is built from TRBV7-9 and TRBJ2-1, with TRBD1 matching over 12 bases. The length of the CDR3 is 14 residues. Trimming at V came to 5 bases and at J to 8 bases, leaving 4 bases not matched to a gene. Germline values: CDR1 SEHNR, CDR2 FQNEAQ (reference sequence).

The genes are TRBV28 and TRBJ2-7, with D possibly being TRBD2 (5 bases). The CDR3 sequence is 13 residues long. Trimming removed 9 bases at V and 6 bases at J, with 18 bases between. Germline loops: CDR1 MDHEN, CDR2 SYDVKM. The CDR3 region is CASGRPPIPEQYF. The CDR3 DNA reads as TGTGCCAGTGGGAGACCACCTATTCCCGAGCAGTACTTC.

The rearrangement links TRBV5-4 to TRBJ2-5; D could derive from TRBD1 or TRBD2 (5 bases each). Germline V lookup: CDR1 SGHNT, CDR2 YYREEE (reference sequence). The CDR3 totals 14 residues. V was cut by 1 base and J by 5 bases, with 12 bases left in between. This chain's CDR3 is CASSLIGGGETQYF. CDR3 nucleotide sequence: TGTGCCAGCAGCTTGATTGGGGGTGGGGAGACCCAGTACTTC. The full variable domain, rest sourced from reference TRBV5-4 and TRBJ2-5, is ETGVTQSPTHLIKTRGQQVTLRCSSQSGHNTVSWYQQALGQGPQFIFQYYREEENGRGNFPPRFSGLQFPNYSSELNVNALELDDSALYLCASSLIGGGETQYFGPGTRLLVL.

This clone was observed once. The chain joins TRBV5-1 to TRBJ2-5, with D tentatively TRBD2 (6 bases). Germline values: CDR1 SGHRS, CDR2 YFSETQ. The CDR3 spans 14 residues. V dropped 1 base and J dropped 2 bases, with 9 bases sitting between them. The CDR3 nucleotides are TGCGCCAGCAGCTTGCTCCGGGAGCAAGAGACCCAGTACTTC. It translates to CASSLLREQETQYF.

The gene calls are TRBV5-1 and TRBJ2-1; 16 bases fit TRBD2. The CDR3 totals 18 residues. Germline CDR1 is SGHRS and CDR2 is YFSETQ. V shed 4 bases, J shed 3 bases, and the junction held 7 bases outside the gene matches. This CDR3 is CASSASGTSGRDYNEQFF. CDR3 coding DNA: TGCGCCAGCAGCGCTTCCGGGACTAGCGGGAGGGACTACAATGAGCAGTTCTTC.

This chain uses TRBV18 with TRBJ2-2; 8 bases are shared with TRBD2. There are 16 residues in the CDR3. Per the germline V gene, CDR1 is KGHSH and CDR2 is LQKENI. Trimming took 3 bases from V and 5 from J; bases not matched to a gene: 8. CDR3 loop: CASSPELADGTGELFF. CDR3 nucleotides: TGTGCCAGCTCACCCGAACTAGCGGATGGGACCGGGGAGCTGTTTTTT. The full variable domain, its missing parts supplied by reference TRBV18 and TRBJ2-2, is NAGVMQNPRHLVRRRGQEARLRCSPMKGHSHVYWYRQLPEEGLKFMVYLQKENIIDESGMPKERFSAEFPKEGPSILRIQQVVRGDSAAYFCASSPELADGTGELFFGEGSRLTVL.

Notes on this clone: Its ends do not fully match the called genes, so a read error is possible. The rearrangement links TRBV5-1 to TRBJ2-7, with 8 positions matching TRBD1. The CDR3 runs to 12 residues. Germline V lookup: CDR1 SGHRS, CDR2 YFSETQ. DNA for the CDR3: TGCGCCAGCAGCACGATCCAGGGGGCCATTACCTTC. It specifies CASSTIQGAITF.

This clone was seen a handful of times. This chain links TRBV28 with TRBJ1-1; D unclear. The germline CDR1 and CDR2 sequences are MDHEN and SYDVKM. Trimming pared 2 bases from V and 13 bases from J, leaving 11 bases between. This CDR3 is 11 amino acids long. The CDR3 DNA sequence: TGTGCCAGCAGTTTACCCCAATACGTTTTCTTT. It specifies CASSLPQYVFF.

The chain carries TRBV5-4 and TRBJ2-4, with 7 bases fitting TRBD1. Germline CDR1 reads SGHNT; CDR2 reads YYREEE (reference sequence). With 4 bases clipped from V and 0 bases from J, the junction kept 13 bases outside the gene matches. The CDR3 extends over 18 amino acids. Here the CDR3 reads CASSPRQGTQLAKNIQYF. Here the CDR3 DNA reads TGTGCCAGCAGCCCAAGACAGGGAACCCAACTAGCCAAAAACATTCAGTACTTC.

V and J are TRBV19 and TRBJ1-5; TRBD1 aligns across 8 bases. The CDR3 runs to 16 residues. After removal of 1 base from V and 4 bases from J, the junction contained 6 bases not matched to a gene. The germline gives CDR1 LNHDA, CDR2 SQIVND (reference sequence). The CDR3 DNA follows: TGTGCCAGTAGTATAGTGACAGGGGCCCCAAATCAGCCCCAGCATTTT. Translated: CASSIVTGAPNQPQHF.

On this clone itself: Other DNA sequences in this specimen translate into the identical CDR3. The chain couples TRBV28 to TRBJ2-1, with D tentatively TRBD2 (5 bases). V lost 6 bases to trimming and J lost 0 bases, with 6 bases between them. The CDR3 length is 13 residues. In germline, CDR1 is MDHEN, CDR2 SYDVKM. The CDR3 loop is CASSRDSYNEQFF. CDR3 coding DNA: TGTGCCAGCAGCCGGGACTCCTACAATGAGCAGTTCTTC.

The chain has TRBV2 and TRBJ1-5; D may be TRBD1 (6 bases). The CDR3 has 14 amino acids. V was cut by 4 bases and J by 6 bases, with 13 bases left in between. CDR1 and CDR2 (germline): SNHLY, FYNNEI. DNA of the CDR3: TGTGCCAGCAGTGTGGGACAAAGGGGTCAGCCCCAGCATTTT. Translated, it gives CASSVGQRGQPQHF.

The chain recombines TRBV5-5 with TRBJ2-1; 14 bases line up with TRBD2. J was trimmed by 7 bases and V by 0 bases; bases with no gene match: 3. The CDR3 sequence is 16 residues long. Germline V gives CDR1 SGHKS, CDR2 YYEKEE (reference sequence). DNA of the CDR3: TGTGCCAGCAGCTTGGCTGGGACTAGCGGGAGAAATGAGCAGTTCTTC. It specifies CASSLAGTSGRNEQFF.

The chain links TRBV28 to TRBJ1-3; D is uncertain. Germline V gene data show CDR1 as MDHEN and CDR2 as SYDVKM. The CDR3 totals 16 residues. V shed 4 bases and J shed 2 bases, with 15 bases lying between them. DNA of the CDR3: TGTGCCAGCAGTTCATATGGGGAGTTCGCTGGAAACACCATATATTTT. This encodes CASSSYGEFAGNTIYF.

The chain recombines TRBV6-6 with TRBJ1-1, with 7 bases that match TRBD1. This CDR3 is 12 amino acids long. Unmatched junction bases numbered 4, after V lost 5 bases and J lost 7 bases. Germline CDR1 reads MNHNY; CDR2 reads SVGAGI (reference sequence). CDR3 DNA: TGTGCCAGCAGTCCGGGACAGATTGAAGCTTTCTTT. Translated, it gives CASSPGQIEAFF.

This rearrangement joins TRBV15 to TRBJ2-5; unclear D gene. CDR1 and CDR2 from the germline V gene are LNHNV and YYDKDF (reference sequence). The CDR3 sequence is 13 residues long. V lost 0 bases and J 9 bases, leaving 11 bases between the germline ends. CDR3 residues: CATSRDLRVSQYF. CDR3 DNA: TGTGCCACCAGCAGAGATTTAAGGGTGTCCCAGTACTTC.

The rearrangement links TRBV18 to TRBJ1-1; D unclear. V dropped 0 bases and J dropped 7 bases, with 9 bases sitting between them. Germline CDR1 reads KGHSH; CDR2 reads LQKENI. CDR3 length equals 13 residues. The CDR3 region has the DNA TGTGCCAGCTCACCACCGTTAGGGAATGAAGCTTTCTTT. It is translated as CASSPPLGNEAFF.

V usage is TRBV5-1 and J usage is TRBJ2-7; 9 bases line up with TRBD2. CDR3 length: 14 amino acids. CDR1 is SGHRS, CDR2 YFSETQ, per germline. Trimming at V came to 2 bases and at J to 5 bases, leaving 5 bases not matched to a gene. The DNA for the CDR3 is TGCGCCAGCAGCTTAGCGGGAGGCGTCGACGAGCAGTACTTC. It is translated as CASSLAGGVDEQYF.

This sequence joins TRBV28 and TRBJ2-2; either TRBD1 or TRBD2 may supply D (5 bases each). CDR3 size: 17 residues. The V end lost 0 bases, the J end lost 6 bases, and 17 bases lay between the germline ends. Germline V CDR1 and CDR2: MDHEN, SYDVKM. The CDR3 spells CASSLWSWSGQSGELFF. The CDR3 DNA reads TGTGCCAGCAGTTTATGGTCGTGGTCGGGGCAATCCGGGGAGCTGTTTTTT.

The CDR3: CAIRGAVIDPQFF. The CDR3 DNA reads as TGTGCCATCAGGGGTGCGGTTATTGACCCGCAGTTCTTC. The chain combines TRBV10-3 with TRBJ2-1; D ambiguous. The ends were cut back, 6 bases at V and 12 bases at J, with 18 bases in the middle. Germline V lookup: CDR1 ENHRY, CDR2 SYGVKD. The CDR3 runs to 13 residues.

The rearrangement uses TRBV7-2 and TRBJ2-5, with D possibly TRBD2 on 6 matching bases. Germline CDR1 and CDR2: SGHTA and FQGNSA. V lost 8 bases, J lost 5 bases, and 18 bases lay in between. This CDR3 has 14 amino acids. The CDR3 DNA sequence: TGTGCCAGCTCCCCAGGCGGGAAGCCGGAGACCCAGTACTTC. It encodes CASSPGGKPETQYF.

CDR3 coding DNA: TGTGCCAGCAGCTTGGGTATGCGAGCTTTCTTT. Translation: CASSLGMRAFF. V and J are TRBV5-6 and TRBJ1-1; D ambiguous. From germline, CDR1 is SGHDT and CDR2 YYEEEE. The CDR3 runs 11 residues. V lost 0 bases and J lost 10, with 7 bases in between.

The rearrangement links TRBV10-1 to TRBJ2-1; D is possibly TRBD2 (6 bases). Trimming took off 10 bases at V and 0 bases at J, with 22 bases between the two ends. The CDR3 runs 17 residues. Germline lookup yields CDR1 WNHNN and CDR2 SYGVQD (reference sequence). CDR3: CATRDSQLLRSYNEQFF. CDR3 sequence (DNA): TGCGCCACCCGGGACTCCCAACTACTCCGCTCCTACAATGAGCAGTTCTTC.

This clone is a singleton in its sample. The V gene is TRBV27, the J gene TRBJ1-1, with D perhaps TRBD1 (5 bases). There are 16 residues in the CDR3. The V gene lost 5 bases and the J gene lost 3 bases, with 19 bases spanning the gap. CDR1 is MNHEY and CDR2 is SMNVEV in the germline V gene (reference sequence). In DNA, the CDR3 is TGTGCCAGCAGTCCCCAGGGTGTCACGCGGGACACTGAAGCTTTCTTT. Amino acids: CASSPQGVTRDTEAFF.

The CDR3 reads CASSRLTGVGRTDTQYF. The CDR3 bases are TGTGCCAGCAGTCGGCTGACGGGAGTAGGTCGCACAGATACGCAGTATTTT. The chain employs TRBV2 and TRBJ2-3, with a weak D call TRBD2 (6 bases). CDR3 length: 17 amino acids. CDR1 and CDR2 (germline): SNHLY, FYNNEI. Trimming took 5 bases from V and 1 from J, leaving 19 bases between them.

The gene calls are TRBV30 and TRBJ2-5; 9 bases align to TRBD1. Trimming cost V 0 bases and J 5 bases; bases outside gene matches: 10. Germline CDR1 is GTSNPN and CDR2 is SVGIG (reference sequence). CDR3 length: 16 residues. The CDR3 region is CAWSVRGQGRGETQYF. DNA for the CDR3: TGTGCCTGGAGTGTACGGGGACAGGGACGGGGGGAGACCCAGTACTTC.

The rearrangement joins TRBV11-3 to TRBJ1-3; D not resolved. The CDR3 extends over 13 amino acids. The germline gives CDR1 SGHNT, CDR2 YENEEA. V was pared by 4 bases and J by 3 bases, with 7 bases between. The CDR3 loop is CASSSDLGNTIYF. The CDR3 region has the DNA TGTGCCAGCAGCTCCGATCTTGGAAACACCATATATTTT. The whole variable domain, remainder taken from reference TRBV11-3 and TRBJ1-3, is EAGVVQSPRYKIIEKKQPVAFWCNPISGHNTLYWYLQNLGQGPELLIRYENEEAVDDSQLPKDRFSAERLKGVDSTLKIQPAELGDSAVYLCASSSDLGNTIYFGEGSWLTVV.

J is TRBJ2-5 and V is TRBV19; 7 bases align to TRBD1. Germline V lookup: CDR1 LNHDA, CDR2 SQIVND (reference sequence). Trimming took 1 base from V and 8 from J; bases not matched to a gene: 10. The CDR3 has 15 residues. The CDR3 nucleotides are TGTGCCAGTAGTATAGTGGGCAGGGGGAAGAGAACCCAGTACTTC. This translates into CASSIVGRGKRTQYF.